The sequence of this T cell receptor (beta chain) was determined in a study of T cell responses to AZD1222 COVID-19 vaccine (dated by TCRdb to about 2021). About the full investigation: A total of about 240 trial participants underwent TCR sequencing, of whom approximately 210 received two doses of AZD1222 and about 26 received two doses of the MenACWY control vaccine. Trial participants were enrolled by age into subgroups of 18-55, 56-69 and 70-plus years, and around 150, 29 and 61 TCR-sequenced participants, respectively, were included in these subgroups. The research as a whole found: Participants were mostly white British and included more females than males, and it was suggested by the authors that clonal diversity may have been underestimated. Conclusions about previously exposed vaccinees were limited because only six AZD1222 recipients were SARS-CoV-2 seropositive at baseline. The whole spike protein was spanned by vaccine-associated CD4 TCRs, and dominant responses were seen in regions 160-218 and 743-854. The 56-69-year group was small, and its depth increase did not reach significance, likely because of low power. No day 14 peak-response samples were available, so repertoires were characterized only after the peak T cell response. Epitopes outside the regions mutated in the B.1.351 and B.1.1.7 variants were reportedly recognized by nearly half of the unique spike-specific TCRs. After two AZD1222 doses, spike-specific TCR breadth and depth were significantly higher than at day 0 and than in MenACWY recipients.

The time point label, as the study defines it: about 28 days (+/-7) after the second vaccine dose. AZD1222 recipients whose second dose came at about 4 weeks and those whose second dose came at about 12 weeks were combined into one group, since spike-specific TCR depth and breadth did not differ between the two schedules. Vaccinee samples came from UK trials COV001 and COV002, including a single-blind randomized controlled phase 2/3 trial of AZD1222 (ChAdOx1 nCoV-19) in healthy adults. For TCRbeta chain sequencing, PBMC samples were collected from trial participants at day 0 and at day 28 after the second dose. Details on this clone: Its target antigen remains unknown. It has no much larger one-base neighbor in the sample; base qualities were not kept.

CDR1 MDHEN and CDR2 SYDVKM are derived from the germline V gene. Including the terminal cysteine and phenylalanine, the CDR3 comprises 12 residues. Only CDR3 DNA remains: 36 bases, in frame from the first base. V and J are truncated by 1 base and 4 bases respectively, leaving an intervening sequence of 4 bases. The CDR3 regions of human TCRbeta chains were analyzed by immunosequencing. The authors' analysis ran thus. Repertoire TCRs were matched against a reference library of SARS-CoV-2-specific TCRs generated with the MIRA antigen-specificity platform. Breadth was defined as the fraction of unique TCRs that were SARS-CoV-2-associated, and depth was defined as the fraction of total T cells that were SARS-CoV-2-associated. Each spike-specific TCR was assigned to its reactive spike region and to a CD4 or CD8 class using the MIRA data. Log10-transformed breadth and depth values were compared by one-way ANOVA with Sidak's multiple comparisons tests. TCRdb holds this immuneACCESS table with in-frame rearrangements only. Some clones are missing; in checked studies, unresolved V genes explain under half, and the rest has no known cause. D and trimming come from the DNA, and the V and J calls and clone size come from that table. Present in this sample are about 45,000 clones, 80% to 85% of which were seen just once. About a sixth of the sample comes from the top ten.

The source is an adult who received the AZD1222 COVID-19 vaccine. The rearranged chain carries TRBV28 and TRBJ1-2; the D gene cannot be resolved reliably. Sequencing was performed on peripheral blood, taken 28 days after the second AZD1222 dose. CDR3 region: CASSLSLYGYTF. The sequenced DNA is TGTGCCAGCAGTTTATCCCTCTATGGCTACACCTTC.